This TCR beta chain was profiled in a study of cytomegalovirus exposure and HLA in healthy donors. Study-wide context: Around 81% of some 390 genotyped donors fell in the Caucasian-associated ancestry cluster.

This CDR3 has 13 amino acids. Between the trimmed V and J ends, which lost 4 bases and 3 bases, there was a span of 8 bases. Germline V gene sequence: CDR1 MRHNA, CDR2 SNTAGT. Amplification used 60 Vbeta primers and 13 Jbeta primers. TCRdb's copy holds only in-frame clones and misses some; the assay was immunoSEQ multiplex PCR. The data contain roughly 79,000 clones, approximately 81% of them seen just once; the ten biggest clones take up more than 5.5%. Of note for this clone: Its antigen is not known.

Findings and caveats of the study: Differences between HLA loci emerged in a later analysis of TCR association rates, with DRB1 most and HLA-C fewest.

What was sequenced was PBMCs. This sequence was found in a woman in her forties or fifties in good health and CMV-seropositive. The chain joins TRBV6-4 to TRBJ2-3; maybe TRBD2 (5 bases). This CDR3 is CASSVGSTDTQYF. The CDR3 DNA reads as TGTGCCAGCAGTGTGGGGAGTACAGATACGCAGTATTTT.